Described below is a single T cell receptor (beta chain) sequence and its context. No antigen is known for it. The data were obtained in a study of monozygotic twins with inflammatory bowel disease. Study conclusions and caveats: Among T cells, the various subtypes were not distinguishable.

No DNA is given; TCRdb re-called the 5' RACE reads and lists each CDR3 protein once. The sample holds 110,000 or so distinct CDR3 sequences. The CDR3 is made up of 12 amino acids. From germline, CDR1 is SEHNR and CDR2 FQNEAQ (reference sequence). The source is a human donor with ulcerative colitis or Crohn's disease, or a healthy co-twin of an affected twin (not recorded which). Sequencing input: blood. The chain is built from TRBV7-9 and TRBJ2-2. CDR3 sequence reads: CASSYTLEELFF.